A single sample is the source of the 4 T cell receptor beta chains below, sequenced in a study of blood T cell repertoires in COVID-19. Using immunoSEQ multiplex PCR, the repertoire was profiled, and TCRdb retains in-frame clones only, with some absent. There are under 130,000 clones in the sample; roughly 69% occur only once, and approximately 5.9% lies in the top ten. Sequenced input: peripheral blood. Source of these receptors: a man older than 75 with acute or convalescent COVID-19.

V usage is TRBV4-1 and J usage is TRBJ1-6; 7 bases map to TRBD1. Germline CDR1 and CDR2: MGHRA and YSYEKL. This CDR3 comprises 16 residues. V lost 8 bases to trimming and J lost 6 bases; unmatched junction nucleotides: 13. CDR3 coding DNA: TGCGCCAGCCGCCGGACCGACAGGGTAGTTAATTCACCCCTCCACTTT. Its protein is CASRRTDRVVNSPLHF.

This clone has just one count. V gene TRBV6-2 or TRBV6-3 combines with J gene TRBJ1-5; D unclear. Trimming removed 6 bases at V and 7 bases at J, with 10 bases between. The CDR3 length is 12 residues. The germline gives CDR1 MNHEY, CDR2 SVGEGT. The chain's CDR3 is CASSDPGQPQHF. The CDR3 DNA reads TGTGCCAGCAGCGACCCCGGGCAGCCCCAGCATTTT.

The chain employs TRBV3-1 (or the pseudogene TRBV3-2) and TRBJ1-4, with TRBD1 identical over 9 bases. The V segment lost 4 bases and the J segment 8 bases; nucleotides outside the gene matches: 8. Germline assignment: CDR1 LGHDT and CDR2 YNNKEL (reference sequence). The length of the CDR3 is 15 residues. DNA of the CDR3: TGTGCCAGCAGCCTCCGGACAGGGGAAAACGAAAAACTGTTTTTT. Translated: CASSLRTGENEKLFF.

This clone was recorded at least ten times. The sample has other DNA sequences that encode this CDR3 too. The J gene is TRBJ2-1, the V gene TRBV14, with D possibly being TRBD2 (5 bases). CDR1 is SGHDN and CDR2 is FVKESK in the germline V gene. The CDR3 extends over 12 amino acids. The ends were cut back, 1 base at V and 8 bases at J, with 6 bases in the middle. The CDR3 nucleotides are TGTGCCAGCAGCCAAGGGAGGTATGAGCAGTTCTTC. This gives the protein CASSQGRYEQFF.